This is a list of T cell receptor beta chains from one sample in a study of T cell repertoires in cytomegalovirus infection. TCRdb processed the reads anew with MiXCR; each CDR3 protein has one entry. The sample holds 150,000 to 200,000 distinct CDR3 sequences, roughly 27% seen once. Sample: PBMCs. The origin of the receptors is a human donor in good health (CMV status not recorded). Some clones in this sample may be carry-over from other donors' samples. Both conserved end residues are part of each CDR3. The D gene is left open where the match is weak. Not every row has a clone size; where given, it reads once, few, many or a size class.

J,V,length,size,D,CDR3,DNA
TRBJ2-5,TRBV25-1,16,few,TRBD1,CASSEFPPTGEETQYF,TGTGCCAGCAGTGAATTCCCCCCGACAGGGGAAGAGACCCAGTACTTC
TRBJ2-3,TRBV15,15,few,NA,CATSRDRGPTDTQYF,TGTGCCACCAGCAGAGATAGGGGACCCACAGATACGCAGTATTTT
TRBJ1-5,TRBV28,16,few,NA,CASSSSDRPVDQPQHF,TGTGCCAGCAGTTCCTCAGACAGGCCCGTCGATCAGCCCCAGCATTTT
TRBJ2-2,TRBV19,15,few,NA,CASITGTVNTGELFF,TGTGCCAGTATCACCGGGACGGTGAACACCGGGGAGCTGTTTTTT
TRBJ1-1,TRBV7-8,14,NA,NA,CASSLNRVSQEAFF,TGTGCCAGCAGCTTAAATAGAGTCAGTCAAGAAGCTTTCTTT
TRBJ2-1,TRBV19,14,NA,NA,CASSEDSRSGTQFF,TGTGCCAGTAGCGAAGACAGTCGAAGTGGTACGCAGTTCTTC
TRBJ1-5,TRBV12-3/TRBV12-4,16,many,NA,CASTLRDAGVNQPQHF,TGTGCCAGCACCCTACGTGACGCCGGGGTAAATCAGCCCCAGCATTTT
TRBJ1-1,TRBV6-5,14,NA,NA,CAISYDRVNTEAFF,TGTGCCATCAGTTACGATCGCGTGAACACTGAAGCTTTCTTT
TRBJ2-1,TRBV7-8,15,NA,TRBD1,CASTDRLSSYNEQFF,TGTGCCAGCACGGACAGGTTGAGCTCCTACAATGAGCAGTTCTTC
TRBJ2-1,TRBV7-9,17,NA,TRBD1,CASSGASGQNSYNEQFF,TGTGCCAGCTCAGGGGCATCGGGACAGAACTCCTACAATGAGCAGTTCTTC
TRBJ2-7,TRBV12-3/TRBV12-4,14,few,NA,CASSLDRVLDEQYF,TGTGCCAGCAGTCTAGATCGGGTACTCGACGAGCAGTACTTC
TRBJ1-2,TRBV4-1,16,NA,NA,CASSQGEGALDYGYTF,TGCGCCAGCAGCCAGGGTGAAGGGGCCCTCGACTATGGCTACACCTTC
TRBJ2-5,TRBV7-2,13,NA,NA,CASSPGGLGTQYF,TGTGCCAGCAGCCCCGGAGGCCTCGGGACCCAGTACTTC
TRBJ1-1,TRBV12-3/TRBV12-4,13,NA,NA,CASAEVMNTEAFF,TGTGCCAGCGCAGAGGTTATGAACACTGAAGCTTTCTTT
TRBJ2-5,TRBV15,15,NA,NA,CATSGGGPTQETQYF,TGTGCCACCAGCGGAGGGGGACCGACCCAAGAGACCCAGTACTTC
TRBJ2-3,TRBV27,15,NA,NA,CASSLTGWATDTQYF,TGTGCCAGCAGTTTAACAGGGTGGGCGACAGATACGCAGTATTTT
TRBJ2-4,TRBV7-2,16,many,TRBD2,CASSLEAGRAKNIQYF,TGTGCCAGCAGCTTAGAAGCGGGGAGAGCCAAAAACATTCAGTACTTC
TRBJ2-7,TRBV6-6,13,NA,TRBD1,CASSYGQGVEQYF,TGTGCCAGCAGTTATGGGCAGGGGGTAGAGCAGTACTTC
TRBJ2-5,TRBV12-5,13,NA,NA,CASGLAGAETQYF,TGTGCTAGTGGTTTGGCAGGGGCAGAGACCCAGTACTTC
TRBJ2-1,TRBV11-2,18,NA,NA,CASSSGQGLWSSYNEQFF,TGTGCCAGCAGCTCCGGACAGGGACTATGGAGCTCCTACAATGAGCAGTTCTTC
TRBJ2-1,TRBV6-5,13,NA,TRBD2,CASSGGGWDEQFF,TGTGCCAGCAGCGGGGGGGGTTGGGATGAGCAGTTCTTC
TRBJ2-2,TRBV20-1,14,NA,TRBD2,CSARASGYTGELFF,TGCAGTGCTAGGGCTAGCGGGTACACCGGGGAGCTGTTTTTT
TRBJ2-7,TRBV10-3,17,few,NA,CAISDPDRPAVAYEQYF,TGTGCCATCAGTGACCCCGACAGGCCGGCTGTCGCCTACGAGCAGTACTTC
TRBJ2-1,TRBV7-2,14,NA,NA,CASSRDWLNNEQFF,TGTGCCAGCAGCCGGGACTGGCTGAACAATGAGCAGTTCTTC